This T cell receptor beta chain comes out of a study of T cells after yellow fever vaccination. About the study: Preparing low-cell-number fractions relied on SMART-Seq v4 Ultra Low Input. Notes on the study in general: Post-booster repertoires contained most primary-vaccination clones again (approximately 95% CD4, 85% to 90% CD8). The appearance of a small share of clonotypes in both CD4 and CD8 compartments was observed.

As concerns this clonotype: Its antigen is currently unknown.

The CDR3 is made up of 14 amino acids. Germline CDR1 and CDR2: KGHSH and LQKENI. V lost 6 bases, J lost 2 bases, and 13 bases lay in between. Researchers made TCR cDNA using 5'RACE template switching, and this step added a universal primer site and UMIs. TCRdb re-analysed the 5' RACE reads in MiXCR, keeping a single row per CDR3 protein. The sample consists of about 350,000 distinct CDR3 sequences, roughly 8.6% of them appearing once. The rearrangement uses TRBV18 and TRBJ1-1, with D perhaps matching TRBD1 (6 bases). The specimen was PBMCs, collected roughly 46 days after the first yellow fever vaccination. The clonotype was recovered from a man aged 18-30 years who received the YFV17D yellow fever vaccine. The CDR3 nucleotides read TGTGCCAGCTCCAGGGGCAGCGGAAACACTGAAGCTTTCTTT. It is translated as CASSRGSGNTEAFF. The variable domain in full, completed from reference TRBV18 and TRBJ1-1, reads NAGVMQNPRHLVRRRGQEARLRCSPMKGHSHVYWYRQLPEEGLKFMVYLQKENIIDESGMPKERFSAEFPKEGPSILRIQQVVRGDSAAYFCASSRGSGNTEAFFGQGTRLTVV.